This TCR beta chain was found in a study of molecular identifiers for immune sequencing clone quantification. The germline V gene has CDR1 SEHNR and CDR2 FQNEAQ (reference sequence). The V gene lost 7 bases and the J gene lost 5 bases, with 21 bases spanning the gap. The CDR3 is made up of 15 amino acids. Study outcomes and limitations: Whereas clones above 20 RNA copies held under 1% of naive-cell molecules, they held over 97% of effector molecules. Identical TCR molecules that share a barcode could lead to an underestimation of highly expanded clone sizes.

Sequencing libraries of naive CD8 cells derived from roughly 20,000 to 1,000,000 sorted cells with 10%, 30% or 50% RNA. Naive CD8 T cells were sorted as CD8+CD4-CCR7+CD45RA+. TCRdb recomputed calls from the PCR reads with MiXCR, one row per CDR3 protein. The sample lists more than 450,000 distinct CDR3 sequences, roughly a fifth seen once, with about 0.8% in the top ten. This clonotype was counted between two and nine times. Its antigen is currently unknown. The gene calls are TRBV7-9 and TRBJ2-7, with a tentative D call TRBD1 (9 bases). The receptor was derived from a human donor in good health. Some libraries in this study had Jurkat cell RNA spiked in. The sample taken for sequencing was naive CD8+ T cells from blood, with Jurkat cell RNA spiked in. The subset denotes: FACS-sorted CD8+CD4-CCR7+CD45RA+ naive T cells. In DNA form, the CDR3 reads TGTGCCAGCACCCCCGGGGGGGACAGGGCCCACGAGCAGTACTTC. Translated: CASTPGGDRAHEQYF.